Listed below are T cell receptor beta chains from one sample, sequenced in a study of PD-1 blockade in classical Hodgkin lymphoma. Method: immunoSEQ multiplex PCR; TCRdb's copy keeps in-frame clones and lacks some. The sample carries some 34,000 clones, around 89% recorded once. Sequenced: CD4+ T cells from blood. The source of these receptors is a human donor with classical Hodgkin lymphoma. The CDR3 runs from the conserved cysteine through the conserved F or W. The order of the fields is CDR3 protein, CDR3 DNA, J gene, D gene, V gene. A D gene is named only where the DNA matches it firmly.

CDR3: CASSLENGGRGDEQFF
DNA: TGTGCCAGCAGCTTAGAGAACGGGGGGAGGGGCGATGAGCAGTTCTTC
J: TRBJ2-1
D: TRBD2
V: TRBV11-2

CDR3: CASSPMAGGGYGYTF
DNA: TGTGCCAGCAGTCCTATGGCAGGGGGCGGGTATGGCTACACCTTC
J: TRBJ1-2
D: TRBD1
V: TRBV28

CDR3: CASSSNEKLFF
DNA: TGTGCCAGCAGTTCTAATGAAAAACTGTTTTTT
J: TRBJ1-4
D: NA
V: TRBV28

CDR3: CASRRSDTQYF
DNA: TGTGCCAGCAGGCGATCAGATACGCAGTATTTT
J: TRBJ2-3
D: NA
V: TRBV2

CDR3: CASSYSYNEKLFF
DNA: TGTGCCAGCAGCTACAGCTATAATGAAAAACTGTTTTTT
J: TRBJ1-4
D: NA
V: TRBV5-5

CDR3: CAISGYRDRVDGYTF
DNA: TGTGCCATCAGTGGATATAGGGACAGGGTAGATGGCTACACCTTC
J: TRBJ1-2
D: TRBD1
V: TRBV10-3

CDR3: CASSILRDRGKEKLFF
DNA: TGTGCCAGCAGTATCCTCCGGGACAGGGGAAAGGAAAAACTGTTTTTT
J: TRBJ1-4
D: TRBD1
V: TRBV27

CDR3: CASSLGIGYTF
DNA: TGTGCCAGCAGCTTAGGGATTGGCTACACCTTC
J: TRBJ1-2
D: NA
V: TRBV7-2

CDR3: CASSPELAGSTDTQYF
DNA: TGTGCCAGCAGTCCCGAGCTAGCGGGTAGCACAGATACGCAGTATTTT
J: TRBJ2-3
D: TRBD2
V: TRBV9

CDR3: CASSLSGVRNQPQHF
DNA: TGTGCCAGCAGTTTATCGGGGGTCAGGAATCAGCCCCAGCATTTT
J: TRBJ1-5
D: NA
V: TRBV28